This TCR beta chain was sequenced in a study of cytomegalovirus exposure and HLA in healthy donors (dated by TCRdb to 2016 to 2017). With regard to the full study: A later analysis indicated that the 95 to 150 validation repertoires were generated on the platform also employed for the roughly 720 repertoires of the first cohort. Besides the first cohort of roughly 660 subjects, a separate validation cohort made up of 120 different subjects was used. The study aimed to test whether cataloging public T cell receptors could reveal signatures of past pathogen exposure. To predict cytomegalovirus infection status, the study brought together high-throughput TCR immunosequencing, statistical association of individual TCRs with disease status, and machine learning.

The donors were included in the validation cohort of roughly 120 subjects, a group kept apart from the approximately 700-subject first cohort. Trimming removed 6 bases from V and 6 bases from J, leaving 21 bases between the germline ends. Taken from the germline V gene, the CDR1 and CDR2 loops are SQVTM and ANQGSEA. The CDR3 contains 14 residues, cysteine and phenylalanine counted. Kept here is only the CDR3 DNA, which spans 42 bases and is read in frame from base 1. Library generation was performed with the immunoSEQ multiplex PCR assay. The paper's processing steps were these. A statistical classification framework was built to diagnose cytomegalovirus status from the catalog of TCR beta chain sequences. As stored in TCRdb, this immuneACCESS dataset retains in-frame rearrangements with V and J assigned. A fraction of the clones does not appear; measured against another copy, unresolved V genes explain less than half of the discrepancy, and the remainder lacks a known reason. V, J and clone size are taken as reported in that table, and D and trimming were inferred from the DNA itself. The table for this sample lists about 180,000 clones; 75% to 90% of them were counted only once. The ten largest clones add up to 16% of the sample.

With respect to this clone: The specificity of this receptor is unknown. Per-base qualities were not stored, and no clone one base away is much larger.

What the work shows at the level of the full study, not this receptor alone: The classifier was reported to diagnose cytomegalovirus status with high specificity and sensitivity in both the original cohort and the validation cohort. According to the authors, the approach could potentially be generalized to other disease states and immunological phenotypes. A total of some 180 TCR beta chains were listed by the study as associated with cytomegalovirus. In a later analysis, TCRs clustered in the first cohort were found to also tend to co-occur in the roughly 130 validation repertoires, with about 93% of cluster scores above 0. While some public TCRs were present in many individuals, most TCR sequences turned up only very rarely across donors. A later analysis lacked HLA typing for the validation cohort, so it scored co-occurrence in that cohort across all 120 repertoires. In vitro tests confirmed that a few of the cytomegalovirus-associated TCR beta chains recognize cytomegalovirus antigens.

The chain is encoded by TRBV29-1 joined to TRBJ2-7; TRBD1 could be the D gene, as 6 bases match. The source of this sequence is a man aged 18 to 29 in good health and CMV-seropositive. The sample taken for sequencing was PBMCs. The DNA reads as follows: TGCAGCGTCATACAGGGTCGCAGAGATGGCGAGCAGTACTTC. Its translation reads: CSVIQGRRDGEQYF.